Below are 27 T cell receptor beta chains sequenced from a single sample in a study of T cell responses to AZD1222 COVID-19 vaccine. The table came from immunoSEQ multiplex PCR; TCRdb's copy has only in-frame clones and leaves some out. Of roughly 120,000 clones listed, approximately 93% were seen once; the top ten hold 2.9%. Sequenced here: peripheral blood, sampled on day 0 of AZD1222 vaccination. These receptors were taken from an adult in good health.

The CDR3 DNA sequence: TGTACGATAGGACTACAAGGGGCCTCCTATGGCTACACCTTC. This sequence encodes CTIGLQGASYGYTF. The V gene is TRBV6-5, the J gene TRBJ1-2; possibly TRBD1 for D (5 bases). Germline V lookup: CDR1 MNHEY, CDR2 SVGAGI. The CDR3 runs to 14 residues.

The genes are TRBV3-1 (or the pseudogene TRBV3-2) and TRBJ1-2; 7 nucleotides agree with TRBD1. V dropped 3 bases and J dropped 3; count of bases not matched to a gene: 4. Germline V lookup: CDR1 LGHDT, CDR2 YNNKEL (reference sequence). CDR3 length equals 14 residues. The CDR3 loop reads CASSQYDRDYGYTF. The CDR3, as DNA: TGTGCCAGCAGCCAGTATGACAGGGACTATGGCTACACCTTC.

This sequence joins TRBV24-1 and TRBJ2-3, with D perhaps TRBD2 (5 bases). CDR1 KGHDR and CDR2 SFDVKD come from the germline V gene. The V gene lost 9 bases and the J gene lost 4 bases, with 13 bases spanning the gap. The CDR3 loop spans 13 amino acids. The CDR3 loop is CATASWRADTQYF. Written as DNA, the CDR3 is TGTGCCACCGCTTCCTGGCGGGCAGATACGCAGTATTTT.

V and J are TRBV5-1 and TRBJ1-5; TRBD1 might be the D (6 bases). Germline V CDR1 and CDR2: SGHRS, YFSETQ. This CDR3 is 19 amino acids long. The V gene lost 1 base and the J gene lost 1 base, with 21 bases spanning the gap. CDR3 protein: CASSLRSGTQPMSNQPQHF. As DNA, the CDR3 is TGCGCCAGCAGCTTGAGGTCGGGGACACAACCTATGAGCAATCAGCCCCAGCATTTT.

The chain carries TRBV29-1 and TRBJ1-5, with D possibly TRBD1 on 6 matching bases. CDR1 is SQVTM and CDR2 is ANQGSEA in the germline V gene. V was trimmed by 5 bases and J by 0 bases, leaving 14 bases between them. This CDR3 spans 15 amino acids. The CDR3 DNA is TGCAGCGTTCTACCGGGACACTATAGCAATCAGCCCCAGCATTTT. Protein sequence: CSVLPGHYSNQPQHF.

This chain joins TRBV28 and TRBJ2-3; 9 bases are shared with TRBD1. This CDR3 has 18 residues. Germline V gives CDR1 MDHEN, CDR2 SYDVKM. The junction had 15 bases not matched to a gene; V was cut back by 4 bases and J by 4 bases. CDR3 bases: TGTGCCAGCAGTTACCCCGATGGACAGGGGCGGTTTCCAGATACGCAGTATTTT. Translated, it gives CASSYPDGQGRFPDTQYF.

J is TRBJ1-1 and V is TRBV29-1; 10 positions match TRBD1. This CDR3 has 14 residues. CDR1 is SQVTM and CDR2 is ANQGSEA in the germline V gene. Losses at the gene ends were 5 bases for V and 4 bases for J; bases not matched to a gene: 7. Here the CDR3 reads CSVLLGDRGTEAFF. The CDR3 nucleotides read TGCAGCGTTCTCCTCGGGGACAGGGGCACTGAAGCTTTCTTT.

The rearrangement uses TRBV5-1 and TRBJ2-5; 7 bases match TRBD1. Trimming at V came to 0 bases and at J to 2 bases, leaving 1 base not matched to a gene. Per germline, CDR1 SGHRS and CDR2 YFSETQ. The CDR3 is made up of 14 amino acids. The CDR3 DNA follows: TGCGCCAGCAGCTTGGTGGGACAGCAAGAGACCCAGTACTTC. As protein: CASSLVGQQETQYF. Full variable domain (missing parts from reference TRBV5-1 and TRBJ2-5): KAGVTQTPRYLIKTRGQQVTLSCSPISGHRSVSWYQQTPGQGLQFLFEYFSETQRNKGNFPGRFSGRQFSNSRSEMNVSTLELGDSALYLCASSLVGQQETQYFGPGTRLLVL.

CDR3 sequence: CASRQPWGVGNTIYF. Written as DNA, the CDR3 is TGTGCCTCACGACAACCATGGGGGGTCGGAAACACCATATATTTT. The rearrangement uses TRBV19 and TRBJ1-3; D perhaps matches TRBD1 (5 bases). V lost 11 bases, J lost 4 bases, and 21 bases lay in between. This CDR3 spans 15 amino acids. In germline, CDR1 is LNHDA, CDR2 SQIVND (reference sequence). Based on the CDR3 plus reference TRBV19 and TRBJ1-3, the full variable domain is DGGITQSPKYLFRKEGQNVTLSCEQNLNHDAMYWYRQDPGQGLRLIYYSQIVNDFQKGDIAEGYSVSREKKESFPLTVTSAQKNPTAFYLCASRQPWGVGNTIYFGEGSWLTVV.

CDR3 amino acids: CASSLDGATDTQYF. DNA for the CDR3: TGCGCCAGCAGCTTGGACGGGGCCACAGATACGCAGTATTTT. The chain links TRBV5-1 to TRBJ2-3, with D perhaps given as TRBD1 or TRBD2 (5 bases each). The CDR3 contains 14 residues. The germline V gene encodes CDR1 SGHRS and CDR2 YFSETQ. Trimming shortened V by 0 bases and J by 2 bases, and 7 bases separated the two germline ends.

The table lists this clone with a count of one. This rearrangement joins TRBV6-5 to TRBJ1-2; D remains unclear. V dropped 2 bases and J dropped 2 bases, with 3 bases sitting between them. Looked up from germline, CDR1 is MNHEY and CDR2 is SVGAGI. This CDR3 has 12 residues. CDR3 sequence: CASSYGNYGYTF. CDR3 nucleotides: TGTGCCAGCAGTTACGGCAACTATGGCTACACCTTC.

This sequence joins TRBV2 and TRBJ2-7; D is uncertain. In germline, CDR1 is SNHLY, CDR2 FYNNEI. The V and J ends lost 0 bases and 6 bases respectively, with 18 bases between them. The CDR3 spans 16 residues. CDR3 residues: CASSEAPQPPRCEQYF. The CDR3, as DNA: TGTGCCAGCAGTGAAGCACCTCAGCCCCCGAGGTGCGAGCAGTACTTC.

The chain has TRBV9 and TRBJ2-4; D is unresolved. The germline V gene has CDR1 SGDLS and CDR2 YYNGEE. This CDR3 region has 14 residues. V was pared by 1 base and J by 0 bases, with 5 bases between. The CDR3 nucleotides are TGTGCCAGCAGCGTACAAGCAGCCAAAAACATTCAGTACTTC. Translated, it gives CASSVQAAKNIQYF.

The chain employs TRBV12-3 or TRBV12-4 and TRBJ2-1, with D possibly matching TRBD2 (5 bases). Trimming removed 5 bases from V and 7 bases from J, with 9 bases in between. CDR3 size: 12 residues. CDR3 DNA sequence: TGTGCCAGCAGTCCCCGGACTAATGAGCAGTTCTTC. Residues: CASSPRTNEQFF.

This clone appeared a single time. The chain uses TRBV21-1 and TRBJ2-1; the table gives TRBD2 as D, unverified against the DNA. TRBV21-1 is a recognized pseudogene. The CDR3 contains 17 residues. The DNA of the CDR3 is TGTGCCAGCAGCAAAGGGGGACTCTCCATCCCCTACAATGAGCAGTTCTTC. It is translated as CASSKGGLSIPYNEQFF.

This chain joins TRBV5-1 and TRBJ2-5; unclear D gene. CDR3 size: 12 residues. Germline V CDR1 and CDR2: SGHRS, YFSETQ. V lost 0 bases and J lost 5, with 5 bases in between. CDR3 region: CASSLVVETQYF. DNA for the CDR3: TGCGCCAGCAGCTTGGTAGTGGAGACCCAGTACTTC.

The V call is TRBV7-2, the J call TRBJ2-1, with D uncertain. Trimming shortened V by 4 bases and J by 4 bases, and 14 bases separated the two germline ends. This CDR3 is 15 amino acids long. CDR1 and CDR2 from the germline V gene are SGHTA and FQGNSA. The CDR3 sequence is CASSSDVTIYNEQFF. The CDR3 region has the DNA TGTGCCAGCAGCTCGGACGTCACTATTTACAATGAGCAGTTCTTC.

The chain combines TRBV12-3 or TRBV12-4 with TRBJ1-1, with unresolved D. Trimming pared 1 base from V and 11 bases from J, leaving 11 bases between. This CDR3 is built from 12 residues. The CDR3 DNA sequence: TGTGCCAGCAGTTTAGGGGGTCATATTGCTTTCTTT. Protein sequence: CASSLGGHIAFF.

The chain couples TRBV27 to TRBJ2-5, with a possible D match to TRBD2 (5 bases). Trimming stripped 10 bases from V and 4 bases from J, with 16 bases between. This CDR3 region has 13 residues. CDR1 is MNHEY and CDR2 is SMNVEV in the germline V gene (reference sequence). The DNA of the CDR3 is TGTGCCACCCACCGGGGTAATGGAGAGACCCAGTACTTC. As protein: CATHRGNGETQYF.

The chain recombines TRBV27 with TRBJ2-1; 14 bases are shared with TRBD2. Looked up from germline, CDR1 is MNHEY and CDR2 is SMNVEV (reference sequence). The CDR3 runs 16 residues. J lost 7 bases, V lost 4 bases, and 6 bases had no gene match. Written as DNA, the CDR3 is TGTGCCAGCAGTTCAGGGACTAGCGGGAGAGGTAATGAGCAGTTCTTC. Amino acids: CASSSGTSGRGNEQFF.

V gene TRBV4-1 combines with J gene TRBJ2-2; the match to TRBD2 covers 9 bases. Trimming removed 1 base from V and 5 bases from J; junction bases left unmatched: 8. Germline V lookup: CDR1 MGHRA, CDR2 YSYEKL. The CDR3 spans 17 residues. CDR3 sequence (DNA): TGCGCCAGCAGCCAAGTGAGGGCGGGACTAGCAACCGGGGAGCTGTTTTTT. Its translation: CASSQVRAGLATGELFF.

This clone was detected only once. The chain links TRBV7-6 to TRBJ2-1, with 7 positions matching TRBD1. In germline, CDR1 is SGHVS, CDR2 FNYEAQ. The CDR3 spans 15 residues. V lost 5 bases and J lost 8; bases outside the gene matches: 12. CDR3 in DNA: TGTGCCAGCAGCCCGTCGACAGGGTTTTCGTATGAGCAGTTCTTC. It is translated as CASSPSTGFSYEQFF. Based on the CDR3 plus reference TRBV7-6 and TRBJ2-1, the full variable domain is GAGVSQSPRYKVTKRGQDVALRCDPISGHVSLYWYRQALGQGPEFLTYFNYEAQQDKSGLPNDRFSAERPEGSISTLTIQRTEQRDSAMYRCASSPSTGFSYEQFFGPGTRLTVL.

About this clone itself: An end of the junction differs from the germline gene, which may be a read error. The chain employs TRBV6-5 and TRBJ2-2; D not resolved. The germline gives CDR1 MNHEY, CDR2 SVGAGI. The CDR3 contains 13 residues. CDR3 region: CASSYSNTGELFF. The CDR3 DNA sequence: TGTGCCAGCAGTTACTCGAATACCGGGGAGCTGTTTTTT.

This clone was counted a few times. The chain joins TRBV27 to TRBJ1-2, with TRBD1 as a possible D gene (5 bases). The germline CDR1 and CDR2 sequences are MNHEY and SMNVEV (reference sequence). The V end lost 5 bases, the J end lost 7 bases, and 17 bases lay between the germline ends. The CDR3 is made up of 14 amino acids. CDR3 in DNA: TGTGCCAGCAGTGGCGCGGAGGGGCGCGTTGGCTACACCTTC. Residues: CASSGAEGRVGYTF.

The gene calls are TRBV11-2 and TRBJ2-3; no clear D. V dropped 2 bases and J dropped 4 bases, with 13 bases sitting between them. CDR3 size: 15 residues. Germline V gene lookup returns CDR1 SGHAT and CDR2 FQNNGV. Here the CDR3 reads CASSLPSGMADTQYF. The CDR3 nucleotides read TGTGCCAGCAGCTTACCTTCGGGCATGGCAGATACGCAGTATTTT. Based on the CDR3 plus reference TRBV11-2 and TRBJ2-3, the full variable domain is EAGVAQSPRYKIIEKRQSVAFWCNPISGHATLYWYQQILGQGPKLLIQFQNNGVVDDSQLPKDRFSAERLKGVDSTLKIQPAKLEDSAVYLCASSLPSGMADTQYFGPGTRLTVL.

The chain links TRBV28 to TRBJ1-5, with a tentative D call TRBD1 (5 bases). Trimming took off 5 bases at V and 7 bases at J, with 15 bases between the two ends. The CDR3 contains 14 residues. CDR1 is MDHEN, CDR2 SYDVKM, per germline. The CDR3 reads CASSTTGGGQPQHF. In DNA, the CDR3 is TGTGCCAGCAGTACCACGGGGGGTGGACAGCCCCAGCATTTT.

The J gene is TRBJ2-2, the V gene TRBV27; 7 nucleotides align to TRBD2. Unmatched junction bases numbered 4, after V lost 0 bases and J lost 9 bases. This CDR3 spans 14 amino acids. CDR1 and CDR2 (germline): MNHEY, SMNVEV (reference sequence). The CDR3 loop is CASSLSGEGWELFF. The CDR3, as DNA: TGTGCCAGCAGTTTATCGGGGGAGGGCTGGGAGCTGTTTTTT.